This TCR beta chain was sequenced for a study of cytomegalovirus exposure and HLA in healthy donors. Findings and limits, study-wide: Most TCR sequences proved rare, with some public TCRs found in many donors. TRBV6-2, TRBV6-3 and some other V segments were unresolvable in 87-base-pair reads. The productive fraction for most TCR beta V segments was about 87% or about 30% in an earlier analysis. A link between a missense DCLRE1C variant and TCR beta V- and J-gene trimming emerged from a later analysis.

V was cut by 3 bases and J by 8 bases, with 10 bases left in between. Germline V gene sequence: CDR1 ENHRY, CDR2 SYGVKD. The CDR3 is made up of 12 amino acids. PCR used 60 Vbeta primers and 13 Jbeta primers. TCRdb's table, derived via immunoSEQ multiplex PCR, lists solely in-frame clones and lacks some. The top ten clones hold about 1.5% of a sample with around 130,000 clones, around 79% of them seen once. Details on this clone: The antigen remains undetermined.

This rearrangement joins TRBV10-3 to TRBJ1-2; D not certain. Sequenced: PBMCs. This receptor was taken from a woman aged 18-29 years in good health and CMV-seronegative. CDR3 region: CAISDSGSGYTF. Here the CDR3 DNA reads TGTGCCATCAGTGATTCGGGGTCCGGCTACACCTTC.